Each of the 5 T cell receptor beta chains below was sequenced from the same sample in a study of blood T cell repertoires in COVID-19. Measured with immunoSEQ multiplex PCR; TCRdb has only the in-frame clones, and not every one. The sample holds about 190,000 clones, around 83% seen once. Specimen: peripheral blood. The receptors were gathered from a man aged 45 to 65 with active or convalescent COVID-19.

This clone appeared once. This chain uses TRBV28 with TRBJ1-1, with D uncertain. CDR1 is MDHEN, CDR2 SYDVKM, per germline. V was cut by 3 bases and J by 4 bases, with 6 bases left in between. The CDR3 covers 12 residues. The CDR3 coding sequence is TGTGCCAGCAGTTTTCTCGGCACTGAAGCTTTCTTT. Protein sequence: CASSFLGTEAFF. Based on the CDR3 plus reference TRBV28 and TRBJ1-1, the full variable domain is DVKVTQSSRYLVKRTGEKVFLECVQDMDHENMFWYRQDPGLGLRLIYFSYDVKMKEKGDIPEGYSVSREKKERFSLILESASTNQTSMYLCASSFLGTEAFFGQGTRLTVV.

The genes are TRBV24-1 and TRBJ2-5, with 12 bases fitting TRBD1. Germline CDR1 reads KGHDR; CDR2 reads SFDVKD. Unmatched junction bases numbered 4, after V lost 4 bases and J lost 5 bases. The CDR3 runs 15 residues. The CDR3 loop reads CATSEWDRGHETQYF. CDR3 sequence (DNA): TGTGCCACCAGTGAGTGGGACAGGGGGCATGAGACCCAGTACTTC.

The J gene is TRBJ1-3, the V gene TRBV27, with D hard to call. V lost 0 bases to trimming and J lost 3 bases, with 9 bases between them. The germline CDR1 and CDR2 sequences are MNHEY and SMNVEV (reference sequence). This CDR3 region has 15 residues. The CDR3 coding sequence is TGTGCCAGCAGTTTATCGAGGGCAGGTGGAAACACCATATATTTT. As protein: CASSLSRAGGNTIYF.

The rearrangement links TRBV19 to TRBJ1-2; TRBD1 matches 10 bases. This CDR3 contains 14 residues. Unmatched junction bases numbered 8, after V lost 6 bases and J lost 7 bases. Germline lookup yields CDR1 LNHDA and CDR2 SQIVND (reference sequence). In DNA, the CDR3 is TGTGCCAGTAGCCAGGGACAGGGGAACGGTGGCTACACCTTC. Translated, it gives CASSQGQGNGGYTF.

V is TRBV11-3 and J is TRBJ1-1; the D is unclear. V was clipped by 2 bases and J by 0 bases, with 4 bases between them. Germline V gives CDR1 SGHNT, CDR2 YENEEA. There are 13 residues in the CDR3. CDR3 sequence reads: CASSLQMNTEAFF. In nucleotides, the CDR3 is TGTGCCAGCAGCTTACAGATGAACACTGAAGCTTTCTTT.